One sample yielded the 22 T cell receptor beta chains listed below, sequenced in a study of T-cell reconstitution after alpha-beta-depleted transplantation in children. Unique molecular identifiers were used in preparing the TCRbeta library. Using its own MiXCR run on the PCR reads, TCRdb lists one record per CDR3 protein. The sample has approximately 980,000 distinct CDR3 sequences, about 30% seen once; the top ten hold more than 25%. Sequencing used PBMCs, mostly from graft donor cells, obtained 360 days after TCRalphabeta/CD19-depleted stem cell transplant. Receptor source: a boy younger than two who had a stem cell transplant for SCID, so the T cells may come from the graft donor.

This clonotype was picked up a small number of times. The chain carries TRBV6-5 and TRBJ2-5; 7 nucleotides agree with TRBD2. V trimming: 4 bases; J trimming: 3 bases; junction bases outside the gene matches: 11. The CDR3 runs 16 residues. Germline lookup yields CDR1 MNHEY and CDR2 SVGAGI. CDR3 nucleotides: TGTGCCAGCAGTTCCGACGGGGGGACTATCGAAGAGACCCAGTACTTC. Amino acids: CASSSDGGTIEETQYF.

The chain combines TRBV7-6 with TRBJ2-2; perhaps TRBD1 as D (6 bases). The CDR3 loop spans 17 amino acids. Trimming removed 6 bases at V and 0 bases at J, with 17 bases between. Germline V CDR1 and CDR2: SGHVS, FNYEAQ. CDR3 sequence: CASRDFTGQSNTGELFF. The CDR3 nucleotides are TGTGCCAGCAGGGACTTCACTGGACAGTCGAACACCGGGGAGCTGTTTTTT.

The CDR3 spells CSAGRDRDSYEQYF. The DNA of the CDR3 is TGCAGTGCTGGCCGGGACAGGGATTCCTACGAGCAGTACTTC. The V gene is TRBV20-1, the J gene TRBJ2-7; 9 positions agree with TRBD1. This CDR3 contains 14 residues. V gave up 5 bases and J gave up 1 base; unmatched junction bases: 6. Germline-derived CDR1 and CDR2 are DFQATT and SNEGSKA (reference sequence).

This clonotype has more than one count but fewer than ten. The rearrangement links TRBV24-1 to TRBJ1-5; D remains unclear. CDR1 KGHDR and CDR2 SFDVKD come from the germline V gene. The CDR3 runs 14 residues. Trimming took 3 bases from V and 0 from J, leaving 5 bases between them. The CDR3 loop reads CATSDHLSNQPQHF. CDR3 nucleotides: TGTGCCACCAGTGATCACCTTAGCAATCAGCCCCAGCATTTT.

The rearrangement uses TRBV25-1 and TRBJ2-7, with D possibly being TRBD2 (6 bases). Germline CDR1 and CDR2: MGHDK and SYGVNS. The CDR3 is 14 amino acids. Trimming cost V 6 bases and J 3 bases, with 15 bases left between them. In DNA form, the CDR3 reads TGTGCCAGCAGGGGAGGACGGGCCCACTACGAGCAGTACTTC. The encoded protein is CASRGGRAHYEQYF.

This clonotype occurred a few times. CDR3 sequence reads: CAISDGEKTQYF. CDR3 sequence (DNA): TGTGCCATCAGTGACGGGGAGAAGACCCAGTACTTC. The chain combines TRBV10-3 with TRBJ2-5, with a possible D match to TRBD2 (5 bases). From germline, CDR1 is ENHRY and CDR2 SYGVKD. V dropped 3 bases and J dropped 6 bases, with 8 bases sitting between them. The CDR3 has 12 residues.

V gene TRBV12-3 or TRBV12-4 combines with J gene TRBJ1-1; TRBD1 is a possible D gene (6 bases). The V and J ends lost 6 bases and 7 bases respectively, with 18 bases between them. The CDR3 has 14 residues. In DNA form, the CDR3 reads TGTGCCAGCAGGCCCCCTTACAGGGTAAATGAAGCTTTCTTT. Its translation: CASRPPYRVNEAFF.

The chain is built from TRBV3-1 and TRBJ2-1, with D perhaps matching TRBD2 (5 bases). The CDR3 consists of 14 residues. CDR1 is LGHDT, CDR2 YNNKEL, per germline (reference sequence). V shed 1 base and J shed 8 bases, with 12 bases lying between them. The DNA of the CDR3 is TGTGCCAGCAGCCAAGGAGCGGCGGCCCATGAGCAGTTCTTC. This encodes CASSQGAAAHEQFF.

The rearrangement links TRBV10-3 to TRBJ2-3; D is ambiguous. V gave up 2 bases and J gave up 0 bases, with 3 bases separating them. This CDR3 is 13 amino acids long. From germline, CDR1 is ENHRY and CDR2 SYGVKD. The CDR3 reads CAISEDSTDTQYF. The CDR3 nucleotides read TGTGCCATCAGTGAGGATAGCACAGATACGCAGTATTTT.

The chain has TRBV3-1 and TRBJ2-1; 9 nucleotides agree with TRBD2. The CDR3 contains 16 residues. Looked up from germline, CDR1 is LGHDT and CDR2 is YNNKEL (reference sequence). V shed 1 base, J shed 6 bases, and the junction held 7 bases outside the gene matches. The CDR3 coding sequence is TGTGCCAGCAGCCAAGTTGTTGGGACTAGCCCCAATGAGCAGTTCTTC. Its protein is CASSQVVGTSPNEQFF.

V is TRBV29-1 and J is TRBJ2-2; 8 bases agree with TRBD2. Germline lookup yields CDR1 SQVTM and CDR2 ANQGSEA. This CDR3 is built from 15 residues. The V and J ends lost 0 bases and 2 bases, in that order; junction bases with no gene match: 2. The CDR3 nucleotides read TGCAGCGTTGAAGAGACTAGCGCAAACACCGGGGAGCTGTTTTTT. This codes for CSVEETSANTGELFF.

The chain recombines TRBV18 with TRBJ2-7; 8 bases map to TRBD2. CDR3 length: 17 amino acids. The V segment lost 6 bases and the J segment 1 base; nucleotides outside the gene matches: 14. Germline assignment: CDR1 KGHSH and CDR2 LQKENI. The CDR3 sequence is CASSQRGGTSGSYEQYF. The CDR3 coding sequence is TGTGCCAGCTCCCAACGCGGGGGAACTAGCGGATCCTACGAGCAGTACTTC.

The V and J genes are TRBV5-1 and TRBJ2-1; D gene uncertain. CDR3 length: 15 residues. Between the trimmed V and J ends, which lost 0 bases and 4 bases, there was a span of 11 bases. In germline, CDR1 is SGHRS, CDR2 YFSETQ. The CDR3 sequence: CASSLVQNLYNEQFF. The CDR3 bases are TGCGCCAGCAGCTTGGTGCAGAACCTTTACAATGAGCAGTTCTTC.

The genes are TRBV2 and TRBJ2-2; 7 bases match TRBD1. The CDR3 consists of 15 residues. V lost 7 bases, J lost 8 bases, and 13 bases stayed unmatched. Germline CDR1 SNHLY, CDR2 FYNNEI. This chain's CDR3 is CASTFKVTGRGELFF. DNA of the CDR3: TGTGCCAGCACTTTCAAGGTGACAGGGAGAGGGGAGCTGTTTTTT.

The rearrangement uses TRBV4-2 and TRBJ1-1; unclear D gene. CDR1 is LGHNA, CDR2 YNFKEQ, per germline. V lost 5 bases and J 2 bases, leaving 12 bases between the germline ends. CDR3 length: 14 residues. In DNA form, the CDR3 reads TGTGCCAGCAGCAAAGGTGCAAAAAACACTGAAGCTTTCTTT. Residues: CASSKGAKNTEAFF.

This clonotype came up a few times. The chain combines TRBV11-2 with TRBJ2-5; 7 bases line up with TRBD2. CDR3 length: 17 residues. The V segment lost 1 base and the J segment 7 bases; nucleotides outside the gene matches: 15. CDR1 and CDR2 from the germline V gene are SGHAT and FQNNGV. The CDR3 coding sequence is TGTGCCAGCAGCTTAGTGATTGGCGGGGGAAGAGGCGGGACCCAGTACTTC. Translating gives CASSLVIGGGRGGTQYF.

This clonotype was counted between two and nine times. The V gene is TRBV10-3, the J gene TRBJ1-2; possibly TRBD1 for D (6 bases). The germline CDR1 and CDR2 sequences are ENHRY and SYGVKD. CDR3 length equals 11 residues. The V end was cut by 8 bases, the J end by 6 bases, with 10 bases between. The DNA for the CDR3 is TGTGCCATCTCCGCAGGGGATGGCTACACCTTC. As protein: CAISAGDGYTF.

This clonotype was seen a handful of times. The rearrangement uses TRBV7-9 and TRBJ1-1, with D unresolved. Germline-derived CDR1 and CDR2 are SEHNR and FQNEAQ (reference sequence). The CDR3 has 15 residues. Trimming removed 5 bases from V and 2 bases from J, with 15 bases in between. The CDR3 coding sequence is TGTGCCAGCAGCCCGGGTTGGAGTCTAAACACTGAAGCTTTCTTT. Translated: CASSPGWSLNTEAFF.

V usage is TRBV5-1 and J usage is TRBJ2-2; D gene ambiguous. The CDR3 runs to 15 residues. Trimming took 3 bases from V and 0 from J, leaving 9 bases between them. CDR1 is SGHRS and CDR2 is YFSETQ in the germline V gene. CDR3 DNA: TGCGCCAGCAGCTCCTCCCCCACGAACACCGGGGAGCTGTTTTTT. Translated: CASSSSPTNTGELFF.

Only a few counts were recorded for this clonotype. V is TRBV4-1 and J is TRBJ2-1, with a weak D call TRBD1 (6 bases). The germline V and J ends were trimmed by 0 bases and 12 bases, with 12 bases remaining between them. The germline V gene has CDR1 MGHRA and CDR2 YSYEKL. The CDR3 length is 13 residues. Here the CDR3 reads CASSQDDRMAQFF. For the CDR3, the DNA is TGCGCCAGCAGCCAAGACGACAGGATGGCGCAGTTCTTC.

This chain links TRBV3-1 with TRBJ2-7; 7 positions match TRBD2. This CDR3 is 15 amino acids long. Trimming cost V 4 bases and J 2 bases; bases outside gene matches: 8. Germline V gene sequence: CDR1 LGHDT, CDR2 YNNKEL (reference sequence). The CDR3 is CASSPRGAGTYEQYF. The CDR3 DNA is TGTGCCAGCAGCCCCCGGGGAGCGGGGACCTACGAGCAGTACTTC.

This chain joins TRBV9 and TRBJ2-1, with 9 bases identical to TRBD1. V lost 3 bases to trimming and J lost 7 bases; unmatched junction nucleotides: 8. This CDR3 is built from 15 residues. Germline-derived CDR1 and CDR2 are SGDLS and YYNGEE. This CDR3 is CASSALTGGENEQFF. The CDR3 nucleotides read TGTGCCAGCAGCGCCCTGACAGGGGGGGAGAATGAGCAGTTCTTC.